The text below deals with one TCR beta chain. This record belongs to a study of PD-L1 blockade in urothelial cancer. In each PCR, synthetic TCR analog templates were spiked in. Here immunoSEQ multiplex PCR was the method, and the copy in TCRdb shows in-frame clones only, minus some. Among under 95,000 clones, 84% were seen once, and the ten largest hold roughly 9.2%. Time point specified: pretreatment peripheral blood. CDR3 length: 16 amino acids. The V gene's germline CDR1 is SEHNR and CDR2 FQNEAQ (reference sequence). V was trimmed by 1 base and J by 0 bases, leaving 11 bases between them. The sequence was collected from a woman aged 70 to 79 with urothelial cancer. The sample was PBMCs, taken around atezolizumab (anti-PD-L1) treatment. The chain has TRBV7-9 and TRBJ2-3; possible D gene TRBD2, 5 bases. The CDR3 protein is CASSLGGPFSTDTQYF. The CDR3 bases are TGTGCCAGCAGCTTAGGCGGGCCCTTTAGCACAGATACGCAGTATTTT.